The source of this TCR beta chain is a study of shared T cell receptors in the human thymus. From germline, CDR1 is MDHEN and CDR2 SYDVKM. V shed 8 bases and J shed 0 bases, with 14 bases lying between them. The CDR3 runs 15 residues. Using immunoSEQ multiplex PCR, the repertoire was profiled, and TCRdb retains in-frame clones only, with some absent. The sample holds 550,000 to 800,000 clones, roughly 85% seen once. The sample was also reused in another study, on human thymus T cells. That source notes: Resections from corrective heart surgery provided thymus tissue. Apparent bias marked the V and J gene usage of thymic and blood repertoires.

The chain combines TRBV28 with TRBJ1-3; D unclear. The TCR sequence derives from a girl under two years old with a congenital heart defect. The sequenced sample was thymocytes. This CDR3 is CASGIVRISGNTIYF. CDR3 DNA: TGTGCCAGCGGTATTGTGCGAATCTCTGGAAACACCATATATTTT.